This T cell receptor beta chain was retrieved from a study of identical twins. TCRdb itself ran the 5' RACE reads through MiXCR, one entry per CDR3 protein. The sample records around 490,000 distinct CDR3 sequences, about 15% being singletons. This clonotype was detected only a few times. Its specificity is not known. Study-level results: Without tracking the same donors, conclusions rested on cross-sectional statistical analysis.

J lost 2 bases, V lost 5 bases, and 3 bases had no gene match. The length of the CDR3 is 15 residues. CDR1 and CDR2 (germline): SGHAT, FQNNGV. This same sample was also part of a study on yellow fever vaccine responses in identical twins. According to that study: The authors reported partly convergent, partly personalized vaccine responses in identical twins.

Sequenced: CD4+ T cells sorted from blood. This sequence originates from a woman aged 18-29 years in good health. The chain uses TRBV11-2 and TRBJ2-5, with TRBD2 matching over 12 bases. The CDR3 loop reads CASSTGLAGQETQYF. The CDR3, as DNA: TGTGCCAGCAGCACGGGACTAGCGGGTCAAGAGACCCAGTACTTC. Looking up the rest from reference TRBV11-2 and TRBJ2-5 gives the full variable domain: EAGVAQSPRYKIIEKRQSVAFWCNPISGHATLYWYQQILGQGPKLLIQFQNNGVVDDSQLPKDRFSAERLKGVDSTLKIQPAKLEDSAVYLCASSTGLAGQETQYFGPGTRLLVL.